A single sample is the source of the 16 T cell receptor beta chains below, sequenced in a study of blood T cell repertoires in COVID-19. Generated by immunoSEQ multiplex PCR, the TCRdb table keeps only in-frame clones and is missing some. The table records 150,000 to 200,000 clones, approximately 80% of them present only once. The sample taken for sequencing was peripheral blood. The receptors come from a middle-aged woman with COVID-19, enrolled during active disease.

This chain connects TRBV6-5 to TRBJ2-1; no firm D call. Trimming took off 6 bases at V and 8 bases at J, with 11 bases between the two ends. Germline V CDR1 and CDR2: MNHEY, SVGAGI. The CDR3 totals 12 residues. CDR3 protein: CASSPGGYEQFF. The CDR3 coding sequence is TGTGCCAGCAGCCCGGGTGGATATGAGCAGTTCTTC.

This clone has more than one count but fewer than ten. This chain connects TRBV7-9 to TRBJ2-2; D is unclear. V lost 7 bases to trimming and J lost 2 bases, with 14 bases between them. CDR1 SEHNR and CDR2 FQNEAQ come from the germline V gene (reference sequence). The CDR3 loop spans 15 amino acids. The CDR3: CASTAATINTGELFF. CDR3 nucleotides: TGTGCCAGCACGGCAGCCACTATTAACACCGGGGAGCTGTTTTTT.

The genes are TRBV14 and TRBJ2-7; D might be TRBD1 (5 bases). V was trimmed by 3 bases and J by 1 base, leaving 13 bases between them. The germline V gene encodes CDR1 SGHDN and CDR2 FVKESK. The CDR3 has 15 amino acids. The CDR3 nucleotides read TGTGCCAGCAGCCATGGTAAGGGGATTTCCTACGAGCAGTACGTC. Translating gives CASSHGKGISYEQYV.

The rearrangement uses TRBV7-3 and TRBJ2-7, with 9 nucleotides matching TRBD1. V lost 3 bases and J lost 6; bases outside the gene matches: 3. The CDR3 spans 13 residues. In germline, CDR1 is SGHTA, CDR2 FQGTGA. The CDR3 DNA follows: TGTGCCAGCAGCTTGACAGGGGGTAGCGAGCAGTACGTC. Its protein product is CASSLTGGSEQYV.

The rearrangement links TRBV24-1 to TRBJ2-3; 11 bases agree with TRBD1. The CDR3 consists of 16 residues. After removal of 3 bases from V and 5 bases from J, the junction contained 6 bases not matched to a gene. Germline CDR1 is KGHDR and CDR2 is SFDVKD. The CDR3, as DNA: TGTGCCACCAGTGATCCCCGGGACAGGGGGAAAGATACGCAGTATTTT. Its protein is CATSDPRDRGKDTQYF.

The CDR3 is CASSEWQGTYTGELFF. The CDR3 DNA sequence: TGTGCCAGCAGTGAATGGCAGGGAACTTACACCGGGGAGCTGTTTTTT. This sequence joins TRBV6-1 and TRBJ2-2; tentative D call: TRBD1 (5 bases). CDR3 length equals 16 residues. Trimming removed 2 bases from V and 3 bases from J, with 13 bases in between. Germline loops: CDR1 MNHNS, CDR2 SASEGT.

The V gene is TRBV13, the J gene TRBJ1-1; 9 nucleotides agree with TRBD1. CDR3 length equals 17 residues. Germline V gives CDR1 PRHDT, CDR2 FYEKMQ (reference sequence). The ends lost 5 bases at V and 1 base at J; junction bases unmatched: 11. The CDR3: CASSPRDRDNPNTEAFF. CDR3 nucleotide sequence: TGTGCCAGCAGCCCCAGGGACAGGGATAACCCGAACACTGAAGCTTTCTTT. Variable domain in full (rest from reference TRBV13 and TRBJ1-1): AAGVIQSPRHLIKEKRETATLKCYPIPRHDTVYWYQQGPGQDPQFLISFYEKMQSDKGSIPDRFSAQQFSDYHSELNMSSLELGDSALYFCASSPRDRDNPNTEAFFGQGTRLTVV.

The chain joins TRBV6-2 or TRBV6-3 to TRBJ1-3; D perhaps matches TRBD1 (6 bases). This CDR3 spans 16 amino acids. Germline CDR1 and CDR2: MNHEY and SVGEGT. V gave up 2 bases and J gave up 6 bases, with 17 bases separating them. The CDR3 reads CASSYPRRTDLNTIYF. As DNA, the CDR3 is TGTGCCAGCAGTTACCCGAGACGGACAGACTTAAACACCATATATTTT.

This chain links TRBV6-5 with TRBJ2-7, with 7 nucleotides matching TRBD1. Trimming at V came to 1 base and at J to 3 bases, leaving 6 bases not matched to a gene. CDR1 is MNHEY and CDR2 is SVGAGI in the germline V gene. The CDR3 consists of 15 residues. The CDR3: CASSYYKQGNYEQYF. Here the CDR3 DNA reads TGTGCCAGCAGTTACTATAAACAGGGGAACTACGAGCAGTACTTC.

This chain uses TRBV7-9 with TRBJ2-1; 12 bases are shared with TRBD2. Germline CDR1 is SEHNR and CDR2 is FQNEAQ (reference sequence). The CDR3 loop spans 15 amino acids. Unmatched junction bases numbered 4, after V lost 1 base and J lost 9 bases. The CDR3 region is CASSLVTSGSGEQFF. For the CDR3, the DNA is TGTGCCAGCAGCTTAGTGACTAGCGGGAGTGGTGAGCAGTTCTTC.

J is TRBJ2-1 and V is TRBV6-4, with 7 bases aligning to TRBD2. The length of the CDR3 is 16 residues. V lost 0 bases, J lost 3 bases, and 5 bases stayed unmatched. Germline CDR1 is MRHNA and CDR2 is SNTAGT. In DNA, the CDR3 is TGTGCCAGCAGTGACTCCCTTAGCGGGCGCTACAATGAGCAGTTCTTC. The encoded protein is CASSDSLSGRYNEQFF.

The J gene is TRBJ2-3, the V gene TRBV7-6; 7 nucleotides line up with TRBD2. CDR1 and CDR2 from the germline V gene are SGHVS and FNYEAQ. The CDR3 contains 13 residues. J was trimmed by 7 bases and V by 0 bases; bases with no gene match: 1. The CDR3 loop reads CASSLAGGNTQYF. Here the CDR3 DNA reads TGTGCCAGCAGCTTAGCGGGGGGGAATACGCAGTATTTT.

The CDR3 DNA follows: TGTGCCAGCAGTCCTACTCAGGGGGTCACTGAAGCTTTCTTT. Residues: CASSPTQGVTEAFF. This rearrangement joins TRBV6-5 to TRBJ1-1; 7 nucleotides agree with TRBD1. The CDR3 has 14 residues. Per germline, CDR1 MNHEY and CDR2 SVGAGI. Germline trimming cut 5 bases from V and 4 bases from J; bases unmatched to any gene: 7.

In DNA form, the CDR3 reads TGTGCCAGCAGTTCGTCAACGGGGACTGAAGCTTTCTTT. Translated: CASSSSTGTEAFF. V usage is TRBV12-3 or TRBV12-4 and J usage is TRBJ1-1; D uncertain. The CDR3 covers 13 residues. Trimming cost V 4 bases and J 5 bases, with 11 bases left between them.

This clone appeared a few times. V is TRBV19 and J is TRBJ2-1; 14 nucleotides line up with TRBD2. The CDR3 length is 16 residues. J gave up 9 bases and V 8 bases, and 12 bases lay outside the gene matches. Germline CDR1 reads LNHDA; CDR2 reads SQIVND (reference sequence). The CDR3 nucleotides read TGTGCCAGTGGCTTTGGGACTAGCGGGAGAAGTGGTGAGCAGTTCTTC. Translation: CASGFGTSGRSGEQFF.

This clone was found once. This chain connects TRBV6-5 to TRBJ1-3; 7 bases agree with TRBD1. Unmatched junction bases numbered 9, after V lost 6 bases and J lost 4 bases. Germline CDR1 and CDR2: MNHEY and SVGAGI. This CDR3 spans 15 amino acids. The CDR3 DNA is TGTGCCAGCAGAGCTGACAGGGCTGGAGGAAACACCATATATTTT. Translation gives CASRADRAGGNTIYF.